The clone carrying this T cell receptor beta chain has more than one count but fewer than ten. Here immunoSEQ multiplex PCR was the method, and the copy in TCRdb shows in-frame clones only, minus some. This sample carries about 57,000 clones, 79% of them seen once, and the ten largest clones take around 30%. The sample belongs to a study of blood T cell repertoires in COVID-19. Study-level information: Sources were T cells, B-cell-depleted T cells, or PBMCs; the material itself was cDNA or gDNA.

The CDR3 extends over 13 amino acids. The V and J ends lost 1 base and 6 bases respectively, with 9 bases between them. CDR1 is MNHNS, CDR2 SASEGT, per germline. V is TRBV6-1 and J is TRBJ1-2, with D perhaps TRBD1 (6 bases). This TCR was recovered from a human donor in a cohort sampled during active COVID-19. Sequencing input: peripheral blood. The CDR3 DNA sequence: TGTGCCAGCAGTGAAGAACAGGGTGATGGCTACACCTTC. As protein: CASSEEQGDGYTF.